These 6 T cell receptor beta chains were all obtained from the same sample, sequenced in a study of blood T cell repertoires in COVID-19. Measured with immunoSEQ multiplex PCR; TCRdb has only the in-frame clones, and not every one. The sample shows about 130,000 clones, around 85% of them seen only once. Sequenced material: peripheral blood. The source is an elderly woman with COVID-19, enrolled during active disease.

The chain employs TRBV28 and TRBJ1-4; TRBD1 matches 10 bases. The CDR3 runs to 17 residues. V gave up 5 bases and J gave up 5 bases; unmatched junction bases: 11. Germline V gene lookup returns CDR1 MDHEN and CDR2 SYDVKM. The CDR3 is CASSTRDRGYRNEKLFF. The CDR3 DNA follows: TGTGCCAGCAGTACCCGGGACAGGGGCTACCGAAATGAAAAACTGTTTTTT.

The chain links TRBV4-2 to TRBJ2-5; D not resolved. With 0 bases removed from V and 8 bases from J, the gap between germline ends came to 10 bases. The CDR3 is 13 residues long. The germline gives CDR1 LGHNA, CDR2 YNFKEQ. The chain's CDR3 is CASSQDTERTQYF. DNA of the CDR3: TGTGCCAGCAGCCAAGACACGGAGCGAACCCAGTACTTC.

This clone was detected once. The chain is built from TRBV5-6 and TRBJ2-7; TRBD2 matches at 7 bases. Germline loops: CDR1 SGHDT, CDR2 YYEEEE. CDR3 length: 14 residues. J lost 1 base, V lost 3 bases, and 4 bases had no gene match. The CDR3 region is CASSSKAGSYEQYF. The CDR3 DNA follows: TGTGCCAGCAGCTCAAAAGCGGGGTCCTACGAGCAGTACTTC.

V gene TRBV19 combines with J gene TRBJ1-5, with D perhaps TRBD1 (5 bases). The V end was cut by 2 bases, the J end by 11 bases, with 13 bases between. The CDR3 is 13 residues long. From germline, CDR1 is LNHDA and CDR2 SQIVND (reference sequence). CDR3 in DNA: TGTGCCAGTAGTATATCCCCAGGGAGGGCCCAGCATTTT. It yields the protein CASSISPGRAQHF. The full variable domain, with the rest looked up from reference TRBV19 and TRBJ1-5, is DGGITQSPKYLFRKEGQNVTLSCEQNLNHDAMYWYRQDPGQGLRLIYYSQIVNDFQKGDIAEGYSVSREKKESFPLTVTSAQKNPTAFYLCASSISPGRAQHFGDGTRLSIL.

The V call is TRBV16, the J call TRBJ2-7; 10 positions match TRBD2. In germline, CDR1 is KGHSY, CDR2 FQNENV. Trimming removed 0 bases from V and 6 bases from J; junction bases left unmatched: 2. The CDR3 extends over 14 amino acids. The chain's CDR3 is CASSQSASGSEQYF. CDR3 in DNA: TGTGCCAGCAGCCAATCTGCTAGCGGGAGCGAGCAGTACTTC.

This clone was recorded once. The chain's CDR3 is CATSRGRGETQYF. The CDR3 coding sequence is TGTGCCACCAGCAGAGGACGGGGGGAGACCCAGTACTTC. The chain uses TRBV15 and TRBJ2-5; TRBD2 might be the D (6 bases). Deletions cut 1 base from V and 5 bases from J, with 8 bases between. CDR1 LNHNV and CDR2 YYDKDF come from the germline V gene (reference sequence). CDR3 length equals 13 residues.